This section outlines one TCR beta chain sequence together with its context. The data are from a study of blood T cell repertoires in COVID-19. Study details: Sites across the United States, Italy and Spain contributed samples from acute and convalescent COVID-19. The analysed material was cDNA or gDNA that came from T cells, B-cell-depleted T cells, or PBMCs.

V lost 6 bases, J lost 7 bases, and 18 bases lay in between. CDR3 length equals 15 residues. Germline CDR1 is MDHEN and CDR2 is SYDVKM. Followed longitudinally, the Seattle patients had been enrolled during active infection. As handled by the study authors: Amplification with reference gene primers provided the estimates of nucleated cell counts. TCRdb's table, derived via immunoSEQ multiplex PCR, lists solely in-frame clones and lacks some. V and J calls and clone size are those listed in that table; D and trimming were worked out from the DNA. The sample lists approximately 330,000 clones; roughly 87% were seen once.

The origin of this receptor is a man in his thirties or forties with COVID-19, enrolled during active disease. Sequencing used peripheral blood. The J gene is TRBJ1-4, the V gene TRBV28, with D uncertain. CDR3 coding DNA: TGTGCCAGCAGCGGGATAGTCAGCGGACGTGAAAAACTGTTTTTT. Protein product: CASSGIVSGREKLFF.